These 23 T cell receptor beta chains originate from one sample sequenced in a study of blood T cell repertoires in COVID-19. Sequenced by immunoSEQ multiplex PCR; TCRdb stores in-frame clones only, minus some. This table holds about 52,000 clones, over 85% found once. Sequenced: peripheral blood. These receptors were taken from a man aged 80 or over with active or convalescent COVID-19.

This clone has only a few counts. The chain employs TRBV30 and TRBJ1-5, with a tentative D call TRBD1 (5 bases). The V gene lost 0 bases and the J gene lost 2 bases, with 20 bases spanning the gap. Germline CDR1 reads GTSNPN; CDR2 reads SVGIG (reference sequence). This CDR3 has 18 residues. CDR3 bases: TGTGCCTGGAGTGTAGAGTCCCAGGGTCCTTTGGGCAATCAGCCCCAGCATTTT. It specifies CAWSVESQGPLGNQPQHF. Combining the CDR3 with reference TRBV30 and TRBJ1-5 gives the whole variable domain SQTIHQWPATLVQPVGSPLSLECTVEGTSNPNLYWYRQAAGRGLQLLFYSVGIGQISSEVPQNLSASRPQDRQFILSSKKLLLSDSGFYLCAWSVESQGPLGNQPQHFGDGTRLSIL.

The J gene is TRBJ1-3, the V gene TRBV10-2; perhaps TRBD1 as D (6 bases). The CDR3 consists of 17 residues. The V end lost 5 bases, the J end lost 5 bases, and 22 bases lay between the germline ends. Looked up from germline, CDR1 is WSHSY and CDR2 is SAAADI. CDR3 residues: CASSLPGLHGGRNTIYF. DNA of the CDR3: TGCGCCAGCAGTCTCCCGGGGCTACATGGGGGCAGAAACACCATATATTTT.

This clone was detected only a few times. This rearrangement joins TRBV21-1 to TRBJ2-2; the tabulated D call, TRBD2, remains unverified against the DNA. TRBV21-1 is marked as a pseudogene. The CDR3 has 19 residues. CDR3 loop: CASSKPIRGSGDNTGELFF. In DNA, the CDR3 is TGTGCCAGCAGCAAACCAATAAGAGGTAGCGGGGATAACACCGGGGAGCTGTTTTTT.

This chain links TRBV27 with TRBJ1-6; TRBD1 matches at 7 bases. With 10 bases clipped from V and 6 bases from J, the junction kept 12 bases outside the gene matches. Germline assignment: CDR1 MNHEY and CDR2 SMNVEV (reference sequence). The CDR3 runs 15 residues. The CDR3 loop is CATHQGQLINSPLHF. CDR3 nucleotides: TGTGCCACGCACCAGGGACAGTTGATTAATTCACCCCTCCACTTT.

The chain joins TRBV6-6 to TRBJ2-3; 11 nucleotides align to TRBD2. The CDR3 is 15 amino acids. The germline CDR1 and CDR2 sequences are MNHNY and SVGAGI (reference sequence). V lost 4 bases to trimming and J lost 0 bases; unmatched junction nucleotides: 0. CDR3 region: CASSLAGGSTDTQYF. CDR3 nucleotides: TGTGCCAGCAGTTTAGCGGGGGGGAGCACAGATACGCAGTATTTT.

This chain connects TRBV6-1 to TRBJ2-5; D is ambiguous. Trimming pared 2 bases from V and 7 bases from J, leaving 23 bases between. Germline CDR1 is MNHNS and CDR2 is SASEGT. This CDR3 contains 17 residues. The CDR3, as DNA: TGTGCCAGCAGTGAAAGTGGGTTAGCCCTCATATGGTCGACCCAGTACTTC. Its protein is CASSESGLALIWSTQYF.

The V and J genes are TRBV20-1 and TRBJ2-5; 9 positions agree with TRBD2. This CDR3 is built from 13 residues. J gave up 3 bases and V 3 bases, and 2 bases lay outside the gene matches. Per the germline V gene, CDR1 is DFQATT and CDR2 is SNEGSKA (reference sequence). The CDR3 sequence is CSASPSGKETQYF. The DNA of the CDR3 is TGCAGTGCTAGTCCTAGCGGGAAAGAGACCCAGTACTTC.

The chain combines TRBV28 with TRBJ2-7; D unresolved. The CDR3 totals 12 residues. V was clipped by 8 bases and J by 1 base, with 9 bases between them. Looked up from germline, CDR1 is MDHEN and CDR2 is SYDVKM. CDR3 nucleotide sequence: TGTGCCAGCTCCGGAGATTCCTACGAGCAGTACTTC. It codes for CASSGDSYEQYF.

This rearrangement joins TRBV5-1 to TRBJ2-5; TRBD1 matches 8 bases. The junction had 7 bases not matched to a gene; V was cut back by 4 bases and J by 5 bases. This CDR3 comprises 14 residues. Germline values: CDR1 SGHRS, CDR2 YFSETQ. The CDR3 DNA sequence: TGCGCCAGCAGCGGAGGACAGGGTGAGGAGACCCAGTACTTC. Its protein is CASSGGQGEETQYF.

The J gene is TRBJ2-5, the V gene TRBV9, with 8 positions matching TRBD2. CDR3 length: 17 residues. Trimming cost V 0 bases and J 5 bases; bases outside gene matches: 12. Germline V gene data show CDR1 as SGDLS and CDR2 as YYNGEE. DNA for the CDR3: TGTGCCAGCAGCGTAGGGCAAAGGGGACTAGTTGCGGAGACCCAGTACTTC. Translating it yields CASSVGQRGLVAETQYF.

In this sample, this clone turned up once. The rearrangement links TRBV6-2 or TRBV6-3 to TRBJ2-7; D is unresolved. The CDR3 is 12 residues long. Germline V gene data show CDR1 as MNHEY and CDR2 as SVGEGT. Trimming cost V 2 bases and J 3 bases, with 5 bases left between them. The CDR3 nucleotides are TGTGCCAGCAGTTACCCAAACTACGAGCAGTACTTC. As protein: CASSYPNYEQYF.

This rearrangement joins TRBV4-3 to TRBJ2-5; D is perhaps TRBD1 (5 bases). The CDR3 spans 15 residues. Between the trimmed V and J ends, which lost 4 bases and 1 base, there was a span of 13 bases. The V gene's germline CDR1 is LGHNA and CDR2 YSLEER. CDR3 residues: CASSPGRGSQETQYF. In DNA form, the CDR3 reads TGCGCCAGCAGCCCCGGAAGGGGATCCCAAGAGACCCAGTACTTC.

The CDR3 bases are TGTGCCAGTAGCCTGAACAGGGACACTGAAGCTTTCTTT. Encoded protein: CASSLNRDTEAFF. V gene TRBV19 combines with J gene TRBJ1-1, with D possibly being TRBD1 (6 bases). V was cut by 6 bases and J by 3 bases, with 11 bases left in between. The CDR3 has 13 residues. The germline V gene encodes CDR1 LNHDA and CDR2 SQIVND (reference sequence).

The V and J genes are TRBV3-1 (or the pseudogene TRBV3-2) and TRBJ2-6, with D unclear. The ends were cut back, 4 bases at V and 0 bases at J, with 22 bases in the middle. Germline V gene sequence: CDR1 LGHDT, CDR2 YNNKEL (reference sequence). This CDR3 contains 20 residues. The CDR3 loop is CASSLTSRLVTISGANVLTF. For the CDR3, the DNA is TGTGCCAGCAGCCTAACTTCCCGTCTGGTTACTATCTCTGGGGCCAACGTCCTGACTTTC.

V gene TRBV11-2 combines with J gene TRBJ2-7; possibly TRBD1 for D (6 bases). Germline V gene lookup returns CDR1 SGHAT and CDR2 FQNNGV. Deletions cut 1 base from V and 7 bases from J, with 14 bases between. CDR3 size: 14 residues. The CDR3 here is CASSLGGRGNEQYF. The CDR3 DNA follows: TGTGCCAGCAGCTTAGGCGGCAGGGGAAATGAGCAGTACTTC.

This sequence joins TRBV28 and TRBJ1-1; TRBD1 matches 7 bases. This CDR3 has 15 amino acids. Unmatched junction bases numbered 8, after V lost 7 bases and J lost 0 bases. Germline CDR1 MDHEN, CDR2 SYDVKM. CDR3 sequence reads: CASKWAGGMNTEAFF. Here the CDR3 DNA reads TGTGCCAGCAAGTGGGCAGGGGGTATGAACACTGAAGCTTTCTTT.

The chain carries TRBV9 and TRBJ2-1, with 7 nucleotides matching TRBD1. V gave up 1 base and J gave up 7 bases; unmatched junction bases: 8. CDR3 length: 15 residues. Germline V lookup: CDR1 SGDLS, CDR2 YYNGEE. CDR3 in DNA: TGTGCCAGCAGCGTATTGATGGGACAGCGGAATGAGCAGTTCTTC. Residues: CASSVLMGQRNEQFF.

This chain links TRBV5-8 with TRBJ2-3; possible D gene TRBD2, 5 bases. Germline V gives CDR1 SGHTS, CDR2 YDEGEE. Trimming shortened V by 6 bases and J by 2 bases, and 19 bases separated the two germline ends. The CDR3 is made up of 16 amino acids. CDR3 sequence: CASTTVVGLNTDTQYF. The CDR3 DNA reads as TGTGCCAGCACCACGGTGGTTGGACTGAACACAGATACGCAGTATTTT.

The chain combines TRBV18 with TRBJ2-7; 8 positions match TRBD2. This CDR3 spans 14 amino acids. Germline CDR1 and CDR2: KGHSH and LQKENI. J lost 7 bases, V lost 3 bases, and 8 bases had no gene match. The CDR3 protein is CASSPPGGGDEQYF. The DNA of the CDR3 is TGTGCCAGCTCACCGCCGGGGGGGGGAGATGAGCAGTACTTC.

The rearrangement joins TRBV19 to TRBJ2-5, with 9 bases identical to TRBD1. The CDR3 sequence is 15 residues long. V shed 6 bases and J 2 bases; nucleotides not matched to a gene: 7. In germline, CDR1 is LNHDA, CDR2 SQIVND (reference sequence). The CDR3: CASSPGTGKQETQYF. In nucleotides, the CDR3 is TGTGCCAGTAGCCCCGGGACAGGGAAACAAGAGACCCAGTACTTC.

CDR3 bases: TGTGCCAGTAGTATTGCTCAGGGGGTAGGGCAGCCCCAGCATTTT. Amino acid sequence: CASSIAQGVGQPQHF. The chain couples TRBV19 to TRBJ1-5, with 7 bases that match TRBD1. CDR1 and CDR2 (germline): LNHDA, SQIVND (reference sequence). Trimming removed 3 bases from V and 7 bases from J; junction bases left unmatched: 9. This CDR3 is built from 15 residues.

This clone came up a few times. The chain uses TRBV10-3 and TRBJ1-1; D gene ambiguous. CDR1 ENHRY and CDR2 SYGVKD come from the germline V gene. V was trimmed by 6 bases and J by 1 base, leaving 18 bases between them. CDR3 length: 16 amino acids. DNA for the CDR3: TGTGCCATCAGAGAGGGTCCCCTAATAAAGAACACTGAAGCTTTCTTT. This translates into CAIREGPLIKNTEAFF.

This chain connects TRBV19 to TRBJ2-7, with TRBD1 identical over 9 bases. Germline V CDR1 and CDR2: LNHDA, SQIVND (reference sequence). This CDR3 spans 13 amino acids. V trimming: 7 bases; J trimming: 3 bases; junction bases outside the gene matches: 4. This chain's CDR3 is CASTSGQGYEQYF. In DNA, the CDR3 is TGTGCCAGTACCTCGGGACAGGGCTACGAGCAGTACTTC.